This TCR beta chain was found in a study of shared clonotypes between healthy human individuals. TCRdb's copy holds only in-frame clones and misses some; the assay was immunoSEQ multiplex PCR. The sample lists 950,000 to 1,300,000 clones, 65% to 80% occurring once. The CDR3 spans 13 residues. The germline V gene encodes CDR1 SGHNT and CDR2 YYREEE (reference sequence). Trimming cost V 1 base and J 5 bases, with 7 bases left between them. This receptor was identified in a man between 18 and 35 years old in good health. The rearrangement uses TRBV5-4 and TRBJ2-1; D is unresolved. The source material was memory CD4+ T cells sorted from blood. The subset denotes: CD45RA-negative fraction. CDR3 in amino acids: CASSLSRNNEQFF. The CDR3 DNA reads TGTGCCAGCAGCTTGAGCAGAAACAATGAGCAGTTCTTC.